Shown below are 20 T cell receptor beta chains from a single sample sequenced in a study of T cell responses to AZD1222 COVID-19 vaccine. Repertoires were generated with immunoSEQ multiplex PCR, while TCRdb's copy carries only in-frame clones and drops some. The sample has about 140,000 clones; roughly nine tenths are singletons. The specimen was peripheral blood, collected 28 days after the second AZD1222 dose. These receptor sequences come from an adult who received the AZD1222 COVID-19 vaccine.

The chain employs TRBV14 and TRBJ2-7; TRBD1 agrees at 8 bases. This CDR3 has 15 amino acids. The germline CDR1 and CDR2 sequences are SGHDN and FVKESK. Trimming at V came to 1 base and at J to 5 bases, leaving 7 bases not matched to a gene. The CDR3 DNA follows: TGTGCCAGCAGCCAAGTTGCAGGGGGCATCAACGAGCAGTACTTC. It translates to CASSQVAGGINEQYF.

CDR3 protein: CASSVEVLNQPQHF. CDR3 nucleotides: TGTGCCAGCAGTGTGGAGGTCCTCAATCAGCCCCAGCATTTT. V and J are TRBV2 and TRBJ1-5; D call uncertain. The V gene's germline CDR1 is SNHLY and CDR2 FYNNEI. CDR3 size: 14 residues. V lost 4 bases and J lost 3, with 10 bases in between.

The chain has TRBV30 and TRBJ1-2; D is undetermined. The CDR3 contains 14 residues. Deletions cut 4 bases from V and 0 bases from J, with 12 bases between. CDR1 is GTSNPN, CDR2 SVGIG, per germline (reference sequence). For the CDR3, the DNA is TGTGCCTGGACTGGCACAAACGCTAACTATGGCTACACCTTC. Protein sequence: CAWTGTNANYGYTF.

J is TRBJ1-2 and V is TRBV19; 7 bases are a match to TRBD1. The CDR3 runs to 14 residues. Germline loops: CDR1 LNHDA, CDR2 SQIVND (reference sequence). J was trimmed by 5 bases and V by 3 bases; bases with no gene match: 6. This chain's CDR3 is CASSMGQNSYGYTF. CDR3 coding DNA: TGTGCCAGTAGTATGGGACAGAACTCTTATGGCTACACCTTC.

V usage is TRBV7-2 and J usage is TRBJ1-5, with 7 bases matching TRBD1. V gave up 5 bases and J gave up 4 bases; unmatched junction bases: 5. Germline V gene lookup returns CDR1 SGHTA and CDR2 FQGNSA. The CDR3 contains 14 residues. For the CDR3, the DNA is TGTGCCAGCAGCGGAGACAGGGAGAATCAGCCCCAGCATTTT. Encoded protein: CASSGDRENQPQHF.

This chain joins TRBV18 and TRBJ1-2, with 7 bases identical to TRBD1. The germline V gene encodes CDR1 KGHSH and CDR2 LQKENI. The V segment lost 1 base and the J segment 6 bases; nucleotides outside the gene matches: 11. The CDR3 has 16 amino acids. CDR3 DNA sequence: TGTGCCAGCTCACCACGACAAAATCTAGACAGGGATGGCTACACCTTC. This sequence encodes CASSPRQNLDRDGYTF.

V is TRBV5-4 and J is TRBJ2-1; D is undetermined. The CDR3 consists of 15 residues. Germline CDR1 is SGHNT and CDR2 is YYREEE (reference sequence). With 1 base removed from V and 6 bases from J, the gap between germline ends came to 14 bases. As DNA, the CDR3 is TGTGCCAGCAGCTTGCAGCCTGTGGGTGGCAATGAGCAGTTCTTC. Its translation is CASSLQPVGGNEQFF.

This chain connects TRBV2 to TRBJ1-5; tentative D call: TRBD1 (5 bases). Germline V CDR1 and CDR2: SNHLY, FYNNEI. This CDR3 has 15 residues. V was pared by 4 bases and J by 0 bases, with 10 bases between. For the CDR3, the DNA is TGTGCCAGCAGTGGACAGACGGGTAGCAATCAGCCCCAGCATTTT. It translates to CASSGQTGSNQPQHF.

The chain has TRBV5-5 and TRBJ1-6; D is uncertain. The CDR3 has 16 amino acids. CDR1 SGHKS and CDR2 YYEKEE come from the germline V gene (reference sequence). Trimming cost V 4 bases and J 6 bases, with 17 bases left between them. This CDR3 reads CASSLTQTKPNSPLHF. For the CDR3, the DNA is TGTGCCAGCAGCCTTACACAAACCAAACCTAATTCACCCCTCCACTTT.

The chain carries TRBV9 and TRBJ1-1, with D possibly TRBD1 on 6 matching bases. Germline V gene lookup returns CDR1 SGDLS and CDR2 YYNGEE. The V end lost 0 bases, the J end lost 4 bases, and 13 bases lay between the germline ends. The CDR3 has 15 residues. The CDR3 spells CASSVEGGVGTEAFF. CDR3 DNA: TGTGCCAGCAGCGTAGAGGGGGGAGTAGGCACTGAAGCTTTCTTT.

V usage is TRBV5-1 and J usage is TRBJ2-1; 11 bases are shared with TRBD2. This CDR3 has 16 amino acids. Germline CDR1 is SGHRS and CDR2 is YFSETQ. V shed 3 bases, J shed 5 bases, and the junction held 7 bases outside the gene matches. DNA of the CDR3: TGCGCCAGCAGCTCTAGGACTAGCGGGCTAGACAATGAGCAGTTCTTC. It is translated as CASSSRTSGLDNEQFF.

CDR3 protein: CASSPLGPPTNEKLFF. The CDR3 DNA follows: TGTGCCAGCTCACCCCTCGGCCCGCCAACTAATGAAAAACTGTTTTTT. V usage is TRBV18 and J usage is TRBJ1-4; D is unclear. V dropped 3 bases and J dropped 0 bases, with 11 bases sitting between them. Germline V gene data show CDR1 as KGHSH and CDR2 as LQKENI. The CDR3 is made up of 16 amino acids.

The J gene is TRBJ2-1, the V gene TRBV29-1; 12 nucleotides align to TRBD2. Per the germline V gene, CDR1 is SQVTM and CDR2 is ANQGSEA. The CDR3 consists of 17 residues. The J segment lost 1 base and the V segment lost 8 bases, leaving 12 bases of the junction unmatched. The CDR3 protein is CSSLSGLAGLSYNEQFF. The DNA for the CDR3 is TGCAGCTCTCTATCCGGACTAGCGGGGCTTTCCTACAATGAGCAGTTCTTC.

The chain employs TRBV5-6 and TRBJ1-5; D is perhaps TRBD1 (6 bases). Germline assignment: CDR1 SGHDT and CDR2 YYEEEE. The V gene lost 2 bases and the J gene lost 9 bases, with 18 bases spanning the gap. The length of the CDR3 is 15 residues. The DNA of the CDR3 is TGTGCCAGCAGCTTCCGGGGGGCGGGTTTGGTGCCCCAGCATTTT. It specifies CASSFRGAGLVPQHF.

V gene TRBV6-2 or TRBV6-3 combines with J gene TRBJ1-5, with D possibly being TRBD1 (6 bases). This CDR3 has 16 amino acids. Germline lookup yields CDR1 MNHEY and CDR2 SVGEGT. Between the trimmed V and J ends, which lost 4 bases and 4 bases, there was a span of 17 bases. The DNA of the CDR3 is TGTGCCAGCAGTTCGCACTCGACAGGAAGGAATCAGCCCCAGCATTTT. Translation gives CASSSHSTGRNQPQHF.

The chain is built from TRBV7-9 and TRBJ1-3; TRBD1 agrees at 7 bases. Germline V lookup: CDR1 SEHNR, CDR2 FQNEAQ (reference sequence). This CDR3 has 16 amino acids. V trimming: 5 bases; J trimming: 0 bases; junction bases outside the gene matches: 7. In nucleotides, the CDR3 is TGTGCCAGCAGCGTGGGGACAGTGAGCTCTGGAAACACCATATATTTT. It yields the protein CASSVGTVSSGNTIYF.

The chain couples TRBV3-1 (or the pseudogene TRBV3-2) to TRBJ1-2; 7 positions agree with TRBD1. Per germline, CDR1 LGHDT and CDR2 YNNKEL (reference sequence). The CDR3 sequence is 14 residues long. Unmatched junction bases numbered 8, after V lost 5 bases and J lost 5 bases. CDR3 protein: CASSKTGATYGYTF. The DNA for the CDR3 is TGTGCCAGCAGCAAAACAGGGGCTACTTATGGCTACACCTTC.

The chain joins TRBV4-2 to TRBJ1-6; 7 positions match TRBD1. V lost 1 base, J lost 3 bases, and 3 bases stayed unmatched. Per germline, CDR1 LGHNA and CDR2 YNFKEQ. The length of the CDR3 is 16 residues. CDR3 region: CASSQVAGGYNSPLHF. CDR3 coding DNA: TGTGCCAGCAGCCAAGTCGCAGGGGGCTATAATTCACCCCTCCACTTT.

The chain links TRBV29-1 to TRBJ2-7, with a weak D call TRBD2 (5 bases). The CDR3 length is 13 residues. Germline V lookup: CDR1 SQVTM, CDR2 ANQGSEA. Between the trimmed V and J ends, which lost 4 bases and 3 bases, there was a span of 13 bases. CDR3 nucleotide sequence: TGCAGCGTTGTAACGGGAAGGTTCTACGAGCAGTACTTC. It translates to CSVVTGRFYEQYF.

The rearrangement uses TRBV3-1 (or the pseudogene TRBV3-2) and TRBJ2-3, with TRBD1 identical over 7 bases. Germline V gives CDR1 LGHDT, CDR2 YNNKEL (reference sequence). The CDR3 is 16 amino acids. With V trimmed by 6 bases and J by 0 bases, 9 bases remained unmatched. CDR3 amino acids: CASSSRTGLSTDTQYF. The DNA for the CDR3 is TGTGCCAGCAGTTCTCGGACAGGACTGAGCACAGATACGCAGTATTTT.